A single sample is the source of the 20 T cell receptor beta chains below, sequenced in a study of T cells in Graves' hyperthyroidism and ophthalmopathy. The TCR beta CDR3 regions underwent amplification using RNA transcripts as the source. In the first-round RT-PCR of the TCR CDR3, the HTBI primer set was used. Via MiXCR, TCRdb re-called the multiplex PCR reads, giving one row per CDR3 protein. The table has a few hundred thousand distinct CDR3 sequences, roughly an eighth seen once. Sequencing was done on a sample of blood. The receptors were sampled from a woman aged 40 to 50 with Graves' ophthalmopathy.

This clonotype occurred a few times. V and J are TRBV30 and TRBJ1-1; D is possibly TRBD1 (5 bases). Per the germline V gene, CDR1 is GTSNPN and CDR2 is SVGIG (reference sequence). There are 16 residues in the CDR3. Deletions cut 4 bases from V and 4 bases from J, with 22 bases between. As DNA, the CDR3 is TGTGCCTGGACCTTTCTTGGGGGTACGCCTGTCACTGAAGCTTTCTTT. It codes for CAWTFLGGTPVTEAFF.

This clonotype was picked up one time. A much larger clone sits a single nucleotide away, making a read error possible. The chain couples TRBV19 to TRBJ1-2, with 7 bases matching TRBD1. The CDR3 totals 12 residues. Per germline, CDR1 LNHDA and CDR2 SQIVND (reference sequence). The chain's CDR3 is CASRTGDYGCTF. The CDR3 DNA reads TGTGCCAGTAGAACAGGGGACTATGGCTGCACCTTC.

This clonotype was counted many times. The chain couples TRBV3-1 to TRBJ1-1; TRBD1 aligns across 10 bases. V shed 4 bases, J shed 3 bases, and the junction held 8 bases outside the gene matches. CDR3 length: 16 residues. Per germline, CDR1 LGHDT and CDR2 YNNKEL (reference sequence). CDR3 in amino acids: CASSLLPGTGDTEAFF. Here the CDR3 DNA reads TGTGCCAGCAGCCTATTACCGGGGACAGGGGACACTGAAGCTTTCTTT.

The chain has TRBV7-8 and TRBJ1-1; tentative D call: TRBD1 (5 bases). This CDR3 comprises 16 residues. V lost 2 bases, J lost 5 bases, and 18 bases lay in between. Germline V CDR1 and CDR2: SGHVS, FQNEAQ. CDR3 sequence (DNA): TGTGCCAGCAGCTTAACTAGGGGTGGGGTTTCAACTGAAGCTTTCTTT. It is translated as CASSLTRGGVSTEAFF.

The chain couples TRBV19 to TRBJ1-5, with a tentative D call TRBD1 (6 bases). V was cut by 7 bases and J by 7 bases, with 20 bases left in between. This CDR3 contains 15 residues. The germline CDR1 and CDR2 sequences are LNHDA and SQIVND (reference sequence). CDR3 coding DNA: TGTGCCAGTAATCCCCGGGGGCGAAGGGAGCAGCCCCAGCATTTT. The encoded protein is CASNPRGRREQPQHF.

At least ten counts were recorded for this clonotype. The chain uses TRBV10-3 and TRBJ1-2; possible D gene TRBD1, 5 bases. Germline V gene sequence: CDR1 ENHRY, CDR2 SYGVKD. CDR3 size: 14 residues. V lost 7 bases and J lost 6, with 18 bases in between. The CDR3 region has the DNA TGTGCCATCACGAGGGTCGAGGGGTCTGATGGCTACACCTTC. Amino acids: CAITRVEGSDGYTF.

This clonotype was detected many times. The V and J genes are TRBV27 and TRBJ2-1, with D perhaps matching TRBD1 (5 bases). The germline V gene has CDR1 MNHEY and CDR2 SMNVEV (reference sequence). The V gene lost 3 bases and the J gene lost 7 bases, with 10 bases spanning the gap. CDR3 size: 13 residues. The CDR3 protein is CASSFQGMNEQFF. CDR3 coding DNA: TGTGCCAGCAGTTTCCAGGGAATGAATGAGCAGTTCTTC.

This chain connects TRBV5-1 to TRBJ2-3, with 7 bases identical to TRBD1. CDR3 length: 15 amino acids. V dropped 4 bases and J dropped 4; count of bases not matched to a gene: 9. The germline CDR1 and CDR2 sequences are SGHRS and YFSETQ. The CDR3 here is CASSVGQPGADTQYF. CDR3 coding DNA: TGCGCCAGCAGCGTGGGACAGCCCGGTGCAGATACGCAGTATTTT.

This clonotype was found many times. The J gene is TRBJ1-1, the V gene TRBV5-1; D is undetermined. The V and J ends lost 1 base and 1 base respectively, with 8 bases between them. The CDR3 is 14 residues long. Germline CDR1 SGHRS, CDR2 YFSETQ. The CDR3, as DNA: TGCGCCAGCAGCTTGTATTTCGGGAACACTGAAGCTTTCTTT. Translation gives CASSLYFGNTEAFF.

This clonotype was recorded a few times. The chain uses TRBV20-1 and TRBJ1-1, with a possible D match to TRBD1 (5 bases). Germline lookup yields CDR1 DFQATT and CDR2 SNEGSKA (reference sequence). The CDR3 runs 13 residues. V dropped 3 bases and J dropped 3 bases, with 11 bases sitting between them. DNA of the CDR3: TGCAGTGCTAGGCGTCGGGGGTACACTGAAGCTTTCTTT. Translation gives CSARRRGYTEAFF.

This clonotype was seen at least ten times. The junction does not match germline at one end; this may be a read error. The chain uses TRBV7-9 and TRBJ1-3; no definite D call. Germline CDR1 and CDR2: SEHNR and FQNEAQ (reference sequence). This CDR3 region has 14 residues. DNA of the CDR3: TGTGCCAGCAGTTTAGGTTTCTCTGGAAACACCATATATTTT. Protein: CASSLGFSGNTIYF.

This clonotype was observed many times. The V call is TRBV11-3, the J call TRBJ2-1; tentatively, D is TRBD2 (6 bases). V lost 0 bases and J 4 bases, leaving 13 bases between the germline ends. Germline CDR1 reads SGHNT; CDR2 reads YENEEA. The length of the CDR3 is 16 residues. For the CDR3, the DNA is TGTGCCAGCAGCTTAGATGGAGGGGTCGTTTACAATGAGCAGTTCTTC. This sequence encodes CASSLDGGVVYNEQFF.

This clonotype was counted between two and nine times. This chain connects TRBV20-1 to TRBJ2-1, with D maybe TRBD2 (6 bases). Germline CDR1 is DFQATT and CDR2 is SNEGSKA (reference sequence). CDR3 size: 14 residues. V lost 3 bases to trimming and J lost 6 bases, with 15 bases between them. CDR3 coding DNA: TGCAGTGCTAGGACGCTAGCGAGAGGCAATGAGCAGTTCTTC. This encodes CSARTLARGNEQFF.

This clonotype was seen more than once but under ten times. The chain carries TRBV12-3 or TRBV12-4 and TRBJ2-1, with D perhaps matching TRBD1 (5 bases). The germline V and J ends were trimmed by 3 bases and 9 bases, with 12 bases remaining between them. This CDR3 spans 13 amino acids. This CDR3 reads CASSFDSVGEQFF. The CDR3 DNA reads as TGTGCCAGCAGTTTTGACAGCGTCGGTGAGCAGTTCTTC.

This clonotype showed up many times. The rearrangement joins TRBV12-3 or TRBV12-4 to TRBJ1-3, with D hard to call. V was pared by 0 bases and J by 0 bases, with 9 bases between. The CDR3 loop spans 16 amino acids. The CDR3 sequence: CASSLALWSSGNTIYF. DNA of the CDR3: TGTGCCAGCAGTTTAGCGCTCTGGAGCTCTGGAAACACCATATATTTT.

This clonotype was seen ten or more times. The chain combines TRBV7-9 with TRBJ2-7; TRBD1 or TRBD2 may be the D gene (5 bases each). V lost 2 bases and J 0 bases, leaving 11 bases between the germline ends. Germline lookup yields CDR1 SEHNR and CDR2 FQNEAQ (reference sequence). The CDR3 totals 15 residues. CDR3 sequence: CASSLSSGRSYEQYF. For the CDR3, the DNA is TGTGCCAGCAGCTTATCCTCGGGACGCTCCTACGAGCAGTACTTC.

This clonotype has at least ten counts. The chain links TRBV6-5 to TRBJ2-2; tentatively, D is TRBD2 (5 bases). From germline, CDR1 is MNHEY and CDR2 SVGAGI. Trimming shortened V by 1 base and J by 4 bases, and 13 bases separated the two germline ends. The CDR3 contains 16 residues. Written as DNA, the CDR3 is TGTGCCAGCAGTTACTATTTAGCTGCGGGCACCGGGGAGCTGTTTTTT. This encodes CASSYYLAAGTGELFF.

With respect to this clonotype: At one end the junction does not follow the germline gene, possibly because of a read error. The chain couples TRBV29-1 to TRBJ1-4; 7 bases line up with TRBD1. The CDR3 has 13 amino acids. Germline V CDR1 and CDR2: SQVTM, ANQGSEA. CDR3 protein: CSALGQSNEKLLF. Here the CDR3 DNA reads TGCAGCGCCCTGGGACAGTCCAATGAAAAACTGCTTTTT.

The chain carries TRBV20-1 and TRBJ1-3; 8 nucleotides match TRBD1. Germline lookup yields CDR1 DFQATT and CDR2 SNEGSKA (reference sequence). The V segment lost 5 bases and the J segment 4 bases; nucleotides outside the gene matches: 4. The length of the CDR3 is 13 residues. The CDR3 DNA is TGCAGTGCTTGGACAGGGAAGGGAAACACCATATATTTT. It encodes CSAWTGKGNTIYF.

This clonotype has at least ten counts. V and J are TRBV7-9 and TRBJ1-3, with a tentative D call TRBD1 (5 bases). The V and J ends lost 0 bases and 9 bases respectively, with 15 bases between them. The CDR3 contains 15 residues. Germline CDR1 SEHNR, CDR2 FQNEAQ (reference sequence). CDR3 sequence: CASSLARGHRGTIYF. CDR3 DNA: TGTGCCAGCAGCTTAGCGCGAGGACACAGAGGCACCATATATTTT.